Following are 17 T cell receptor beta chains from one sample sequenced in a study of control samples from healthy donors and cancer patients. Here immunoSEQ multiplex PCR was the method, and the copy in TCRdb shows in-frame clones only, minus some. This repertoire shows about 69,000 clones, roughly 90% found once; its top ten account for 19%. Sequenced material: PBMCs. The receptors originated from a man in his 60s with lung cancer.

This clone was counted between two and nine times. This chain connects TRBV12-5 to TRBJ2-3; D gene uncertain. Germline V gene sequence: CDR1 LGHNT, CDR2 FRNRAP. Trimming left V 8 bases short and J 1 base short, with 10 bases between. The CDR3 contains 13 residues. The CDR3 DNA follows: TGTGCTAGTCTAGGGTCTGGCACAGATACGCAGTATTTT. Translation: CASLGSGTDTQYF.

This clone showed up just a few times. DNA for the CDR3: TGTGCCACCCGGTTCGTAGCGGGGGCGGTCGGGGAGCTGTTTTTT. Its protein is CATRFVAGAVGELFF. This chain uses TRBV27 with TRBJ2-2; 9 bases align to TRBD2. From germline, CDR1 is MNHEY and CDR2 SMNVEV (reference sequence). The CDR3 is 15 amino acids. V shed 10 bases, J shed 7 bases, and the junction held 13 bases outside the gene matches.

CDR3: CASSGDRAPRGTQYF. The DNA for the CDR3 is TGTGCCAGCAGCGGAGACAGGGCCCCAAGGGGGACCCAGTACTTC. The V gene is TRBV6-5, the J gene TRBJ2-5; 7 bases fit TRBD1. The CDR3 consists of 15 residues. V gave up 6 bases and J gave up 7 bases; unmatched junction bases: 14. Germline CDR1 and CDR2: MNHEY and SVGAGI.

The chain uses TRBV5-1 and TRBJ2-1; 8 positions agree with TRBD1. This CDR3 has 14 amino acids. After removal of 6 bases from V and 4 bases from J, the junction contained 6 bases not matched to a gene. Germline V CDR1 and CDR2: SGHRS, YFSETQ. CDR3 nucleotide sequence: TGCGCCAGCACATTTGACAGGGGTTACAATGAGCAGTTCTTC. This translates into CASTFDRGYNEQFF.

The V gene is TRBV5-6, the J gene TRBJ2-5; D remains unclear. Trimming removed 4 bases from V and 7 bases from J, with 11 bases in between. The CDR3 spans 12 residues. Germline V gene sequence: CDR1 SGHDT, CDR2 YYEEEE. CDR3 nucleotides: TGTGCCAGCAGCGGTCCAGAGGCGACCCAGTACTTC. As protein: CASSGPEATQYF.

The chain combines TRBV7-2 with TRBJ2-5; 12 bases agree with TRBD1. CDR1 SGHTA and CDR2 FQGNSA come from the germline V gene. V was pared by 1 base and J by 7 bases, with 7 bases of the junction left unmatched. This CDR3 has 16 residues. CDR3 coding DNA: TGTGCCAGCAGCTTAGTGTCTGGGACAGGGGGCCGGACCCAGTACTTC. Translated, it gives CASSLVSGTGGRTQYF.

The chain combines TRBV5-1 with TRBJ1-1; 9 bases line up with TRBD1. V gave up 4 bases and J gave up 5 bases; unmatched junction bases: 9. In germline, CDR1 is SGHRS, CDR2 YFSETQ. There are 15 residues in the CDR3. Written as DNA, the CDR3 is TGCGCCAGCAGCGTGGCGACAGGGGGTTTGACTGAAGCTTTCTTT. Translating gives CASSVATGGLTEAFF. Filled out from reference TRBV5-1 and TRBJ1-1, the complete variable domain reads KAGVTQTPRYLIKTRGQQVTLSCSPISGHRSVSWYQQTPGQGLQFLFEYFSETQRNKGNFPGRFSGRQFSNSRSEMNVSTLELGDSALYLCASSVATGGLTEAFFGQGTRLTVV.

The chain has TRBV15 and TRBJ2-7; 9 bases line up with TRBD1. V dropped 0 bases and J dropped 4; count of bases not matched to a gene: 13. Germline lookup yields CDR1 LNHNV and CDR2 YYDKDF (reference sequence). This CDR3 spans 18 amino acids. CDR3 protein: CATSREKLGTGYQYEQYV. The CDR3 coding sequence is TGTGCCACCAGCAGAGAAAAACTCGGGACAGGGTATCAATACGAGCAGTACGTC.

The chain recombines TRBV24-1 with TRBJ2-5; 12 nucleotides match TRBD2. The V gene end was trimmed by 2 bases and the J gene end by 5 bases; junction bases not matched to a gene: 5. The germline V gene encodes CDR1 KGHDR and CDR2 SFDVKD. The CDR3 length is 16 residues. CDR3 amino acids: CATSDSIGTSGETQYF. CDR3 DNA sequence: TGTGCCACCAGTGATTCAATCGGGACTAGCGGGGAGACCCAGTACTTC.

The V call is TRBV7-9, the J call TRBJ2-3; D is unresolved. The V end lost 1 base, the J end lost 3 bases, and 8 bases lay between the germline ends. Per germline, CDR1 SEHNR and CDR2 FQNEAQ (reference sequence). This CDR3 contains 14 residues. CDR3 in amino acids: CASSLGYETDTQYF. The CDR3, as DNA: TGTGCCAGCAGCTTAGGGTATGAAACAGATACGCAGTATTTT.

V gene TRBV27 combines with J gene TRBJ1-4, with 7 nucleotides matching TRBD1. This CDR3 has 22 residues. Germline V gene data show CDR1 as MNHEY and CDR2 as SMNVEV (reference sequence). V lost 2 bases and J lost 0; bases outside the gene matches: 21. The CDR3, as DNA: TGTGCCAGCAGTTTAATTGGGATCCCAAGTTGGACAGGTGGATCAACTAATGAAAAACTGTTTTTT. Protein product: CASSLIGIPSWTGGSTNEKLFF.

This chain uses TRBV5-8 with TRBJ2-5; D gene unclear. The CDR3 loop spans 11 amino acids. The V end lost 1 base, the J end lost 3 bases, and 1 base lay between the germline ends. The germline gives CDR1 SGHTS, CDR2 YDEGEE. CDR3: CASSLKETQYF. The CDR3 bases are TGTGCCAGCAGCTTGAAAGAGACCCAGTACTTC.

The chain has TRBV18 and TRBJ1-2, with 7 positions matching TRBD1. Germline V gives CDR1 KGHSH, CDR2 LQKENI. The CDR3 has 14 amino acids. Trimming took 6 bases from V and 4 from J; bases not matched to a gene: 8. CDR3 DNA sequence: TGTGCCAGCTCTCAACCGTCAGGGGGCTATGGCTACACCTTC. Protein product: CASSQPSGGYGYTF. Looking up the rest from reference TRBV18 and TRBJ1-2 gives the full variable domain: NAGVMQNPRHLVRRRGQEARLRCSPMKGHSHVYWYRQLPEEGLKFMVYLQKENIIDESGMPKERFSAEFPKEGPSILRIQQVVRGDSAAYFCASSQPSGGYGYTFGSGTRLTVV.

The rearrangement joins TRBV10-3 to TRBJ1-2; no clear D gene. V shed 2 bases and J shed 8 bases, with 18 bases lying between them. This CDR3 is 15 amino acids long. The germline V gene has CDR1 ENHRY and CDR2 SYGVKD. CDR3 protein: CAISERPRDGGGYTF. The CDR3, as DNA: TGTGCCATCAGTGAGCGCCCTAGGGATGGTGGAGGCTACACCTTC.

In DNA form, the CDR3 reads TGTGCCAGCAGTACAGGGGGTAGCGACACCGGGGAGCTGTTTTTT. It specifies CASSTGGSDTGELFF. V is TRBV7-3 and J is TRBJ2-2, with 8 nucleotides matching TRBD1. CDR1 is SGHTA and CDR2 is FQGTGA in the germline V gene. V lost 6 bases to trimming and J lost 3 bases; unmatched junction nucleotides: 6. CDR3 length equals 15 residues.

The chain employs TRBV21-1 and TRBJ1-5; TRBD1 reflects the table's D call only, with no check against the DNA. TRBV21-1 is reported as a pseudogene. The CDR3 consists of 13 residues. CDR3 residues: CASSRQGYQPQHF. The CDR3 DNA sequence: TGTGCCAGCAGCCGACAGGGGTATCAGCCCCAGCATTTT.

The gene calls are TRBV5-5 and TRBJ1-3; no reliable D call. Germline V gives CDR1 SGHKS, CDR2 YYEKEE (reference sequence). Trimming left V 7 bases short and J 0 bases short, with 8 bases between. This CDR3 has 13 amino acids. This chain's CDR3 is CASRLSSGNTIYF. In nucleotides, the CDR3 is TGTGCCAGCCGTCTCAGCTCTGGAAACACCATATATTTT.